The source of this T cell receptor beta chain is a study of blood T cell repertoires in COVID-19. About the study: The cDNA or gDNA used as material had been derived from T cells, B-cell-depleted T cells, or PBMCs.

J gave up 1 base and V 5 bases, and 3 bases lay outside the gene matches. Germline-derived CDR1 and CDR2 are WNHNN and SYGVQD (reference sequence). The CDR3 totals 14 residues. Participants were aged roughly 18 to 90 years, lived in 20 to 30 US areas, and enrolled virtually. Among Cohort 3 donors, those recovered had two negative PCRs, clearance, or symptom resolution. Sequencing used immunoSEQ multiplex PCR; TCRdb keeps in-frame clones, though not all of them. The sample includes under 300,000 clones, about nine tenths of them seen just once. The source material was PBMCs or T cells enriched from blood (not recorded which). This chain joins TRBV10-1 and TRBJ2-7; TRBD2 matches at 9 bases. The sequence was obtained from a woman aged 60-70 years who had recovered from COVID-19. The CDR3 nucleotides are TGCGCCAGCAGTCCGGGACTAGCATCCTACGAGCAGTACTTC. It yields the protein CASSPGLASYEQYF.